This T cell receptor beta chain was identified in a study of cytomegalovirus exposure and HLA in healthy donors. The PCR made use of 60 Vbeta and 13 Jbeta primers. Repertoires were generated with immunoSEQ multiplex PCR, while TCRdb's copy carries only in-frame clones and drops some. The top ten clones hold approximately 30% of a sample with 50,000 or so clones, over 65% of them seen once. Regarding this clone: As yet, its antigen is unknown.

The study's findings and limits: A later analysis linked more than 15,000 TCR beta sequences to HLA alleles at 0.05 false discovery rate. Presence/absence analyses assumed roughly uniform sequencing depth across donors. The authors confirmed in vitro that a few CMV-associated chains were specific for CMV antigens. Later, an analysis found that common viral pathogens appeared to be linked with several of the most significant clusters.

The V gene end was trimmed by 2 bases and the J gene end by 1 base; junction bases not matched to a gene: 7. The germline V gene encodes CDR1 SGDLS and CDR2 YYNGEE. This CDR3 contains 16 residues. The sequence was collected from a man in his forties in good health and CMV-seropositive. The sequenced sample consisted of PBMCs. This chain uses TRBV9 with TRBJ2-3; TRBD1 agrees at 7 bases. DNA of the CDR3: TGTGCCAGCAGCGTGACGACGGGGACAGGCACAGATACGCAGTATTTT. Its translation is CASSVTTGTGTDTQYF. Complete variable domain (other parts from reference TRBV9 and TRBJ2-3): DSGVTQTPKHLITATGQRVTLRCSPRSGDLSVYWYQQSLDQGLQFLIQYYNGEERAKGNILERFSAQQFPDLHSELNLSSLELGDSALYFCASSVTTGTGTDTQYFGPGTRLTVL.